Following are 3 T cell receptor beta chains from one sample sequenced in a study of T-cell memory formation after mild COVID-19. TCRdb re-derived calls from the 5' RACE reads in MiXCR, one entry per CDR3 protein. The top ten hold approximately 13% of the sample, which has about 470,000 distinct CDR3 sequences, 25% seen once. The sequenced material came from PBMCs or a T cell subset sorted from them (not recorded which). The origin of the receptors is an adult woman who had mild COVID-19 (a few samples of this study predate the infection). Cell type and time point are not known.

This chain connects TRBV4-1 to TRBJ1-2, with D perhaps matching TRBD1 (5 bases). CDR1 and CDR2 from the germline V gene are MGHRA and YSYEKL. V lost 4 bases and J 5 bases, leaving 20 bases between the germline ends. The CDR3 extends over 16 amino acids. This chain's CDR3 is CASSPSGAGPGYGYTF. The CDR3 nucleotides are TGCGCCAGCAGCCCGAGTGGGGCAGGGCCCGGGTATGGCTACACCTTC.

This clonotype has only a few counts. The V and J genes are TRBV12-3 or TRBV12-4 and TRBJ1-6; the match to TRBD1 covers 7 bases. V dropped 5 bases and J dropped 15; count of bases not matched to a gene: 7. This CDR3 is 12 amino acids long. CDR3 region: CASSPGGRGLHF. The CDR3 nucleotides are TGTGCCAGCAGTCCAGGGGGGCGCGGCCTCCACTTT.

This clonotype was counted only a few times. The chain has TRBV24-1 and TRBJ2-7, with TRBD1 identical over 8 bases. The length of the CDR3 is 14 residues. The germline V gene encodes CDR1 KGHDR and CDR2 SFDVKD. V shed 3 bases and J 6 bases; nucleotides not matched to a gene: 6. This CDR3 is CATSDRRQGSEQYF. The DNA for the CDR3 is TGTGCCACCAGTGATCGAAGACAGGGGTCCGAGCAGTACTTC.